This T cell receptor beta chain derives from a study of T cell responses to AZD1222 COVID-19 vaccine. About the study: Second doses that came at about 4 or about 12 weeks were put together.

This clone was picked up one time. The CDR3 covers 16 residues. Germline CDR1 is LGHDT and CDR2 is YNNKEL (reference sequence). V was clipped by 5 bases and J by 4 bases, with 20 bases between them. This table comes from immunoSEQ multiplex PCR, and its TCRdb copy is limited to in-frame clones, with some not included. This sample carries 150,000 to 200,000 clones, 92% of them seen once, and the ten largest clones take roughly 1.3%. Sequenced material: peripheral blood, taken on day 0 of AZD1222 vaccination. J is TRBJ1-1 and V is TRBV3-1 (or the pseudogene TRBV3-2); a weak D match, TRBD1 (5 bases). The clonotype comes from an adult in good health. CDR3 region: CASSWDKYGGGTEAFF. As DNA, the CDR3 is TGTGCCAGCAGCTGGGATAAGTACGGTGGGGGCACTGAAGCTTTCTTT.